In its sample, the clone carrying this T cell receptor (beta chain) was seen once. What it recognizes is unknown. The data derive from a study of T cell responses to AZD1222 COVID-19 vaccine. Assay used: immunoSEQ multiplex PCR; TCRdb lists only in-frame clones, some missing. The sample lists about 130,000 clones, about 92% occurring once. Study-level findings and limits: Recipients of AZD1222 seropositive at baseline numbered only five or six.

The sequence derives from an adult in good health. The input for sequencing was peripheral blood, taken on day 0 of AZD1222 vaccination.

In DNA, the CDR3 is TGTGCCAGCAGCTTGACCCTTTCGGACCCCACACCTTCCTATGGCTACACCTTC. This translates into CASSLTLSDPTPSYGYTF. The chain uses TRBV9 and TRBJ1-2, with D unresolved. Trimming left V 4 bases short and J 4 bases short, with 26 bases between. This CDR3 is built from 18 residues. Germline loops: CDR1 SGDLS, CDR2 YYNGEE.